Presented here are 25 T cell receptor beta chains from one specimen sequenced in a study of cytomegalovirus exposure and HLA in healthy donors. The study ran its PCR with 60 Vbeta and 13 Jbeta primers. TCRdb's table, derived via immunoSEQ multiplex PCR, lists solely in-frame clones and lacks some. This repertoire shows more than 85,000 clones, 75% to 90% found once; its top ten account for 6.9%. Sequencing used PBMCs. These receptors originate from a man aged 25 to 40 in good health and CMV-seropositive.

This chain joins TRBV28 and TRBJ1-4; D may be TRBD1 (6 bases). Looked up from germline, CDR1 is MDHEN and CDR2 is SYDVKM. V lost 2 bases, J lost 0 bases, and 13 bases lay in between. CDR3 length: 17 residues. DNA for the CDR3: TGTGCCAGCAGTTTAGGGGGGGCTCCTGCAACTAATGAAAAACTGTTTTTT. Translated: CASSLGGAPATNEKLFF.

The chain employs TRBV5-1 and TRBJ1-1; tentatively, D is TRBD1 (5 bases). Per the germline V gene, CDR1 is SGHRS and CDR2 is YFSETQ. The CDR3 is 16 amino acids. Trimming stripped 3 bases from V and 5 bases from J, with 20 bases between. DNA of the CDR3: TGCGCCAGCAGCTCTACCGGCGGGGGGAGGGGTACTGAAGCTTTCTTT. As protein: CASSSTGGGRGTEAFF.

The V and J genes are TRBV28 and TRBJ1-1; no definite D call. V dropped 5 bases and J dropped 3 bases, with 13 bases sitting between them. Germline loops: CDR1 MDHEN, CDR2 SYDVKM. There are 14 residues in the CDR3. The CDR3 spells CASSPRVLYTEAFF. In DNA form, the CDR3 reads TGTGCCAGCAGTCCCCGAGTCCTGTACACTGAAGCTTTCTTT.

CDR3 bases: TGCGCCAGCGGGACTCCGAACACCGGGGAGCTGTTTTTT. It encodes CASGTPNTGELFF. The chain joins TRBV10-1 to TRBJ2-2; D is perhaps TRBD2 (6 bases). This CDR3 contains 13 residues. CDR1 and CDR2 from the germline V gene are WNHNN and SYGVQD (reference sequence). Trimming removed 8 bases at V and 0 bases at J, with 7 bases between.

This clone was counted a few times. The V call is TRBV5-6, the J call TRBJ1-2; TRBD1 might be the D (6 bases). Trimming removed 2 bases from V and 2 bases from J, with 10 bases in between. Germline lookup yields CDR1 SGHDT and CDR2 YYEEEE. The CDR3 loop spans 14 amino acids. CDR3 sequence (DNA): TGTGCCAGCAGCTTAAGTCAGGGGAACTATGGCTACACCTTC. This translates into CASSLSQGNYGYTF. The entire variable domain, with the rest obtained from reference TRBV5-6 and TRBJ1-2, is as follows: DAGVTQSPTHLIKTRGQQVTLRCSPKSGHDTVSWYQQALGQGPQFIFQYYEEEERQRGNFPDRFSGHQFPNYSSELNVNALLLGDSALYLCASSLSQGNYGYTFGSGTRLTVV.

This clone came up a few times. V gene TRBV5-3 combines with J gene TRBJ2-7, with TRBD1 as a possible D gene (5 bases). TRBV5-3 is noted as an ORF with a role that remains uncertain. Trimming took 2 bases from V and 2 from J, leaving 11 bases between them. The CDR3 extends over 14 amino acids. The CDR3 sequence is CARSLQVSPYEQYF. The CDR3 nucleotides read TGTGCCAGAAGCTTACAGGTTTCGCCCTACGAGCAGTACTTC.

In this sample, this clone turned up a few times. The genes are TRBV5-8 and TRBJ1-1; TRBD1 might be the D (5 bases). Germline CDR1 is SGHTS and CDR2 is YDEGEE. CDR3 length: 13 residues. Trimming stripped 0 bases from V and 5 bases from J, with 8 bases between. The CDR3 region has the DNA TGTGCCAGCAGCTTGGTCAAGGGGACTGAAGCTTTCTTT. Residues: CASSLVKGTEAFF.

The CDR3 sequence: CASKDGRAQETQYF. CDR3 DNA sequence: TGTGCCAGCAAGGACGGGAGAGCCCAAGAGACCCAGTACTTC. The gene calls are TRBV6-6 and TRBJ2-5, with a tentative D call TRBD2 (6 bases). This CDR3 contains 14 residues. CDR1 is MNHNY, CDR2 SVGAGI, per germline (reference sequence). V dropped 7 bases and J dropped 1 base, with 13 bases sitting between them.

The chain links TRBV28 to TRBJ2-5, with 10 bases matching TRBD2. V lost 2 bases and J lost 5; bases outside the gene matches: 8. This CDR3 is 16 amino acids long. Germline CDR1 is MDHEN and CDR2 is SYDVKM. The CDR3 reads CASSLASSGGRETQYF. The CDR3 DNA follows: TGTGCCAGCAGTTTAGCCTCTAGCGGGGGTCGGGAGACCCAGTACTTC.

V is TRBV6-1 and J is TRBJ2-7, with D perhaps TRBD1 (6 bases). The CDR3 is made up of 12 amino acids. Germline-derived CDR1 and CDR2 are MNHNS and SASEGT. The V gene lost 7 bases and the J gene lost 6 bases, with 13 bases spanning the gap. The DNA of the CDR3 is TGTGCCAGCACCGCAACAGGGTTCGAGCAGTACTTC. It yields the protein CASTATGFEQYF.

J is TRBJ2-5 and V is TRBV7-2; 10 bases map to TRBD1. Germline V gives CDR1 SGHTA, CDR2 FQGNSA. The V and J ends lost 3 bases and 5 bases, in that order; junction bases with no gene match: 6. The CDR3 runs 15 residues. The CDR3: CASSLWDRGMETQYF. The DNA for the CDR3 is TGTGCCAGCAGCTTGTGGGACAGGGGTATGGAGACCCAGTACTTC.

V gene TRBV4-1 combines with J gene TRBJ2-7; the match to TRBD1 covers 8 bases. CDR1 is MGHRA and CDR2 is YSYEKL in the germline V gene. This CDR3 has 15 amino acids. J was trimmed by 5 bases and V by 4 bases; bases with no gene match: 10. The CDR3 DNA reads TGCGCCAGCAGCCCGATAGGAACAGGGGGGAACGAGCAGTACTTC. Translated, it gives CASSPIGTGGNEQYF.

CDR3: CASSLPLSGGLLREQFF. The CDR3 region has the DNA TGTGCCAGCAGCTTACCCCTAAGCGGGGGGCTCCTACGGGAGCAGTTCTTC. The chain joins TRBV7-9 to TRBJ2-1, with 9 bases lining up with TRBD2. V lost 2 bases and J lost 10; bases outside the gene matches: 15. This CDR3 region has 17 residues. Germline V gene lookup returns CDR1 SEHNR and CDR2 FQNEAQ (reference sequence).

The chain is built from TRBV10-3 and TRBJ2-2; D perhaps matches TRBD2 (7 bases). Between the trimmed V and J ends, which lost 3 bases and 7 bases, there was a span of 21 bases. The CDR3 has 17 residues. The V gene's germline CDR1 is ENHRY and CDR2 SYGVKD. In nucleotides, the CDR3 is TGTGCCATCAGTGAAAGCGAGGGGCGGGGGCTCCACGGGGAGCTGTTTTTT. It is translated as CAISESEGRGLHGELFF.

This sequence joins TRBV7-9 and TRBJ2-5; weak D call: TRBD2 (5 bases). The tail of the sequence fits TRBJ2-7 better, so the J call may be wrong. This CDR3 spans 13 amino acids. Germline V gives CDR1 SEHNR, CDR2 FQNEAQ (reference sequence). CDR3 region: CASSDRGLYEQYF. CDR3 nucleotide sequence: TGTGCCAGCAGCGATAGAGGACTCTACGAGCAGTACTTC.

This chain uses TRBV5-4 with TRBJ2-7; 7 bases line up with TRBD2. Germline-derived CDR1 and CDR2 are SGHNT and YYREEE (reference sequence). The CDR3 consists of 16 residues. Trimming cost V 2 bases and J 4 bases; bases outside gene matches: 12. The CDR3 coding sequence is TGTGCCAGCAGCTTCGGTCAAATCCCAGCGGGGTACGAGCAGTACTTC. It codes for CASSFGQIPAGYEQYF.

This chain connects TRBV10-3 to TRBJ1-1; D ambiguous. CDR3 length: 13 amino acids. Deletions cut 2 bases from V and 4 bases from J, with 8 bases between. CDR1 ENHRY and CDR2 SYGVKD come from the germline V gene. In DNA, the CDR3 is TGTGCCATCAGTGAGCCTGCGGCCACTGAAGCTTTCTTT. Protein: CAISEPAATEAFF.

V and J are TRBV19 and TRBJ2-3; TRBD1 agrees at 8 bases. The CDR3 is made up of 17 amino acids. CDR1 and CDR2 from the germline V gene are LNHDA and SQIVND (reference sequence). Trimming cost V 6 bases and J 2 bases; bases outside gene matches: 13. The CDR3 nucleotides are TGTGCCAGTAGCAAGAGAGGACAGGGAGCCCACACAGATACGCAGTATTTT. Translating gives CASSKRGQGAHTDTQYF.

The J gene is TRBJ1-5, the V gene TRBV4-1; 9 positions match TRBD1. Germline CDR1 MGHRA, CDR2 YSYEKL. This CDR3 spans 14 amino acids. V dropped 6 bases and J dropped 4; count of bases not matched to a gene: 4. CDR3 coding DNA: TGCGCCAGCAGGGAGACAGGGGGAAATCAGCCCCAGCATTTT. Translated, it gives CASRETGGNQPQHF.

V usage is TRBV29-1 and J usage is TRBJ2-1; D remains unclear. The CDR3 length is 14 residues. V lost 3 bases, J lost 0 bases, and 9 bases lay in between. Germline-derived CDR1 and CDR2 are SQVTM and ANQGSEA. This CDR3 reads CSVEVQNSYNEQFF. The CDR3 region has the DNA TGCAGCGTTGAGGTACAGAACTCCTACAATGAGCAGTTCTTC.

V gene TRBV4-2 combines with J gene TRBJ1-2; 8 bases are shared with TRBD1. This CDR3 region has 14 residues. CDR1 and CDR2 from the germline V gene are LGHNA and YNFKEQ. Trimming at V came to 0 bases and at J to 7 bases, leaving 4 bases not matched to a gene. CDR3 bases: TGTGCCAGCAGCCAAGACCGCAGGGGGCGTGGCTACACCTTC. Translated: CASSQDRRGRGYTF.

The rearrangement joins TRBV6-4 to TRBJ2-2; tentative D call: TRBD1 (6 bases). The germline V gene has CDR1 MRHNA and CDR2 SNTAGT. This CDR3 region has 14 residues. The germline V and J ends were trimmed by 0 bases and 4 bases, with 6 bases remaining between them. The CDR3: CASSDSQGTGELFF. The CDR3 DNA follows: TGTGCCAGCAGTGACTCACAGGGCACCGGGGAGCTGTTTTTT.

This chain uses TRBV7-8 with TRBJ1-3, with D possibly matching TRBD1 (5 bases). V lost 0 bases and J 4 bases, leaving 10 bases between the germline ends. The CDR3 length is 15 residues. CDR1 is SGHVS and CDR2 is FQNEAQ in the germline V gene. The CDR3 loop is CASSLAPGKGNTIYF. Written as DNA, the CDR3 is TGTGCCAGCAGCTTAGCTCCAGGGAAGGGAAACACCATATATTTT.

The V and J genes are TRBV7-3 and TRBJ2-3; 7 bases align to TRBD2. CDR1 and CDR2 from the germline V gene are SGHTA and FQGTGA. After removal of 5 bases from V and 2 bases from J, the junction contained 4 bases not matched to a gene. There are 14 residues in the CDR3. The CDR3 DNA is TGTGCCAGCAGCCCACTAGCGCACACAGATACGCAGTATTTT. It specifies CASSPLAHTDTQYF.

The chain uses TRBV6-5 and TRBJ2-2; 8 nucleotides agree with TRBD1. This CDR3 has 14 amino acids. V lost 6 bases and J lost 6; bases outside the gene matches: 6. The V gene's germline CDR1 is MNHEY and CDR2 SVGAGI. The CDR3 protein is CASRPGQGPGELFF. CDR3 DNA sequence: TGTGCCAGCAGGCCTGGACAGGGTCCCGGGGAGCTGTTTTTT.